The 8 T cell receptor beta chains below all came from one sample that was sequenced in a study of T cells in Graves' hyperthyroidism and ophthalmopathy. TCR beta CDR3 regions were amplified from RNA. RT-PCR in the first round (using the HTBI primer set) targeted the TCR CDR3. TCRdb re-called the multiplex PCR reads through MiXCR, storing one row per CDR3 protein. This sample yields 600,000 to 750,000 distinct CDR3 sequences, of which 15% to 20% are seen a single time; 15% belongs to the top ten. Sequenced: blood. The source of these receptors is a middle-aged man with Graves' hyperthyroidism.

This clonotype was detected only once. This chain links TRBV24-1 with TRBJ2-1; D perhaps matches TRBD2 (7 bases). CDR3 length: 16 residues. V was clipped by 1 base and J by 9 bases, with 18 bases between them. Germline CDR1 and CDR2: KGHDR and SFDVKD. The CDR3 DNA sequence: TGTGCCACCAGTGATTTCGAGTTAGCGGGCAGGGGTGAGCAGTTCTTC. Its translation is CATSDFELAGRGEQFF.

This clonotype has a count of ten or more. The rearrangement joins TRBV11-2 to TRBJ2-1; TRBD2 matches at 12 bases. The CDR3 runs 18 residues. Germline V gene data show CDR1 as SGHAT and CDR2 as FQNNGV. The junction had 11 bases not matched to a gene; V was cut back by 4 bases and J by 4 bases. The chain's CDR3 is CASSSGLAGLGFYNEQFF. CDR3 bases: TGTGCCAGCAGCTCGGGACTAGCGGGCTTAGGGTTTTACAATGAGCAGTTCTTC.

As for this clonotype: One end of the junction does not line up with germline, which may come from a read error. V usage is TRBV29-1 and J usage is TRBJ1-2, with a tentative D call TRBD1 (5 bases). Germline V CDR1 and CDR2: SQVTM, ANQGSEA. CDR3 length equals 14 residues. The chain's CDR3 is CSVSDSATNYGFTF. In DNA, the CDR3 is TGCAGCGTATCCGACAGCGCCACTAACTATGGCTTCACCTTC.

The sample holds many counts of this clonotype. The V and J genes are TRBV10-3 and TRBJ2-7; 8 bases are shared with TRBD1. The CDR3 has 16 residues. The junction had 15 bases not matched to a gene; V was cut back by 10 bases and J by 1 base. From germline, CDR1 is ENHRY and CDR2 SYGVKD. The CDR3 is CATDINQDRASYEQYF. In nucleotides, the CDR3 is TGTGCCACCGATATTAATCAGGACAGGGCTTCCTACGAGCAGTACTTC.

This clonotype was counted ten times or more. The chain has TRBV30 and TRBJ2-1, with TRBD2 as a possible D gene (6 bases). In germline, CDR1 is GTSNPN, CDR2 SVGIG (reference sequence). The CDR3 length is 17 residues. The ends were cut back, 1 base at V and 0 bases at J, with 16 bases in the middle. Here the CDR3 reads CAWSAIQSGPSYNEQFF. The CDR3, as DNA: TGTGCCTGGAGTGCCATTCAAAGCGGGCCCTCCTACAATGAGCAGTTCTTC.

This clonotype was seen repeatedly, ten times or more. The J gene is TRBJ2-5, the V gene TRBV10-1; 13 bases fit TRBD2. Germline values: CDR1 WNHNN, CDR2 SYGVQD (reference sequence). The CDR3 spans 16 residues. V trimming: 2 bases; J trimming: 4 bases; junction bases outside the gene matches: 4. The CDR3 reads CASSEQGLAGLETQYF. DNA for the CDR3: TGCGCCAGCAGTGAGCAGGGACTAGCGGGATTAGAGACCCAGTACTTC.

Many counts were recorded for this clonotype. The V gene is TRBV25-1, the J gene TRBJ2-2, with 7 nucleotides matching TRBD2. The CDR3 loop spans 19 amino acids. After removal of 0 bases from V and 1 base from J, the junction contained 11 bases not matched to a gene. Germline V gives CDR1 MGHDK, CDR2 SYGVNS. The CDR3 DNA reads as TGTGCCAGCAGTGAATATTCGCCTAGCGGAATTGGGAACACCGGGGAGCTGTTTTTT. Protein product: CASSEYSPSGIGNTGELFF.

This clonotype was detected a few times. The gene calls are TRBV9 and TRBJ2-4; tentative D call: TRBD2 (6 bases). V gave up 0 bases and J gave up 2 bases, with 9 bases separating them. The CDR3 is 15 amino acids. The germline CDR1 and CDR2 sequences are SGDLS and YYNGEE. The DNA for the CDR3 is TGTGCCAGCAGCGTAGGGGGGGAACCCAAAAACATTCAGTACTTC. It specifies CASSVGGEPKNIQYF.